The rows below give T cell receptor beta chains drawn from one sample of a study of blood T cell repertoires in COVID-19. Clones were sequenced by immunoSEQ multiplex PCR, and TCRdb holds only the in-frame ones, with some missing. The repertoire includes fewer than 120,000 clones, 70% to 90% of them detected once, and around 4.8% sits in the top ten. The sequencing input was peripheral blood. These receptors came from a human donor in a cohort sampled during active COVID-19. Both conserved end residues are part of each CDR3. A D gene is named only where the DNA matches it firmly. Only part of the rows carry a size: once, few, many, or a class if the clone is expanded.

NA	TRBJ1-2	TRBD1	15	TRBV7-2	TGTGCCAGCAGCTTATCGACAGGGGTTGGGTATGGCTACACCTTC	CASSLSTGVGYGYTF
NA	TRBJ1-5	NA	14	TRBV27	TGTGCCAGCAGTCAGGGATACAGCAATCAGCCCCAGCATTTT	CASSQGYSNQPQHF
NA	TRBJ1-6	NA	15	TRBV28	TGTGCAAGCGGGGTCAGGAGGACGATTAATTCACCCCTCCACTTT	CASGVRRTINSPLHF
NA	TRBJ2-3	NA	13	TRBV6-5	TGTGCCAGCAGTTATCCCAACACAGATACGCAGTATTTT	CASSYPNTDTQYF
NA	TRBJ2-7	NA	14	TRBV5-6	TGTGCCAGCAGCAACCGCCGGTTTACCTACGAGCAGTACTTC	CASSNRRFTYEQYF
NA	TRBJ1-6	NA	15	TRBV5-1	TGCGCCAGCAGCCCCAGGGTGACGAATAATTCACCCCTCCACTTT	CASSPRVTNNSPLHF
NA	TRBJ1-4	TRBD1	17	TRBV19	TGTGCCAGTAGTATGGGACAGGGGCGGAGAACTAATGAAAAACTGTTTTTT	CASSMGQGRRTNEKLFF
NA	TRBJ1-6	NA	16	TRBV14	TGTGCCAGCAGCCAAGATCGGGTCGCAAATAATTCACCCCTCCACTTT	CASSQDRVANNSPLHF
NA	TRBJ1-2	NA	15	TRBV18	TGTGCCAGCTCACCTGGGAGGGGAGACATTTATGGCTACACCTTC	CASSPGRGDIYGYTF
NA	TRBJ2-7	TRBD1	15	TRBV27	TGTGCCAGTAGAAACCCGGGGACAGGGACCTACGAGCAGTACTTC	CASRNPGTGTYEQYF
NA	TRBJ2-5	NA	13	TRBV28	TGTGCCAGCAGACCAGGGCGTCAAGAGACCCAGTACTTC	CASRPGRQETQYF
NA	TRBJ2-5	TRBD2	14	TRBV5-1	TGCGCCAGCAGCCCGGGGGGAACCTCGGAGACCCAGTACTTC	CASSPGGTSETQYF
NA	TRBJ1-4	TRBD1	16	TRBV28	TGTGCCAGCAGGTCGGGACAGGGGGTTTTTAATGAAAAACTGTTTTTT	CASRSGQGVFNEKLFF
NA	TRBJ2-4	TRBD1	11	TRBV3-1/TRBV3-2	TGTGCCAGCAGCCGGGGACAGCCTCAGTACTTC	CASSRGQPQYF
NA	TRBJ2-6	TRBD1	19	TRBV5-6	TGTGCCAGCAGCTTGAGGGGACAGGGGGGCTGGGCTGGGGCCAACGTCCTGACTTTC	CASSLRGQGGWAGANVLTF
NA	TRBJ1-1	TRBD1	15	TRBV2	TGTGCCAGCAGTCGTGACACAGGGGCGAACACTGAAGCTTTCTTT	CASSRDTGANTEAFF
NA	TRBJ2-5	TRBD1	15	TRBV24-1	TGTGCCACCAGTGATGGGGGACAGGGACAAGAGACCCAGTACTTC	CATSDGGQGQETQYF
NA	TRBJ2-2	NA	17	TRBV11-3	TGTGCCAGCAGCTTAGAGGCCCCTTTCTCGGGGGCCGGGGAGCTGTTTTTT	CASSLEAPFSGAGELFF
NA	TRBJ2-7	TRBD2	17	TRBV19	TGTGCCAGTAGTTTGACCGGGACTAGCGGGAGGGCCTACGAGCAGTACTTC	CASSLTGTSGRAYEQYF
NA	TRBJ2-1	TRBD2	16	TRBV7-9	TGTGCCAGCAGCTTAGTACGGGAGGGCCTCTACAATGAGCAGTTCTTC	CASSLVREGLYNEQFF
NA	TRBJ1-1	TRBD1	14	TRBV5-1	TGCGCCAGCAGCCCGACAGGGGCGGGGGCTGAAGCTTTCTTT	CASSPTGAGAEAFF
NA	TRBJ2-1	TRBD2	15	TRBV27	TGTGCCAGCAGCGCGGGACTAGCGGGAGTCAATGAGCAGTTCTTC	CASSAGLAGVNEQFF
NA	TRBJ2-5	NA	14	TRBV7-2	TGTGCCAGCAGCATACAGGGTGGCCAAGAGACCCAGTACTTC	CASSIQGGQETQYF
NA	TRBJ2-1	TRBD2	15	TRBV7-2	TGTGCCAGCAGCTGGACTAGCGGGTTGAACAATGAGCAGTTCTTC	CASSWTSGLNNEQFF
NA	TRBJ2-3	TRBD2	15	TRBV2	TGTGCCAGCATTCGGGGGGGCGGGGGCACAGATACGCAGTATTTT	CASIRGGGGTDTQYF
NA	TRBJ1-5	NA	13	TRBV6-5	TGTGCCAGCAGTCCCAGTCGGGATCAGCCCCAGCATTTT	CASSPSRDQPQHF
NA	TRBJ2-3	TRBD2	15	TRBV7-9	TGTGCCAGCAGCCGGACTAGCGGGGCCACAGATACGCAGTATTTT	CASSRTSGATDTQYF
NA	TRBJ1-1	TRBD1	14	TRBV19	TGTGCCAGCGTCGACGACAGGGTGAGCACTGAAGCTTTCTTT	CASVDDRVSTEAFF
NA	TRBJ1-1	NA	16	TRBV10-3	TGTGCCATCAGTGAGTCAGGGACTAAGATGAACACTGAAGCTTTCTTT	CAISESGTKMNTEAFF
NA	TRBJ1-2	TRBD1	16	TRBV7-8	TGTGCCAGCAGCATAGGACAGGGGGCGCCCAACTATGGCTACACCTTC	CASSIGQGAPNYGYTF
few	TRBJ2-1	TRBD2	15	TRBV15	TGTGCCACCAGCAGTGGGCTAGCGGGGGGGTATGAGCAGTTCTTC	CATSSGLAGGYEQFF
NA	TRBJ1-1	NA	15	TRBV21-1	TGTGCCAGCAGCGGTCCCGGTTTAGTTAACACTGAAGCTTTCTTT	CASSGPGLVNTEAFF
NA	TRBJ1-5	NA	18	TRBV18	TGTGCCAGCTCACCACTTCCCACCGGGAGTTTTAGTTATCAGCCCCAGCATTTT	CASSPLPTGSFSYQPQHF
NA	TRBJ1-4	NA	16	TRBV18	TGTGCCAGCTCCCCGCCGGGATGGGAAGCTAATGAAAAACTGTTTTTT	CASSPPGWEANEKLFF
NA	TRBJ2-5	NA	14	TRBV9	TGTGCCAGCAGCGTAGAAAGGGGAGGAGAGACCCAGTACTTC	CASSVERGGETQYF
NA	TRBJ1-5	TRBD1	16	TRBV5-4	TGTGCCAGCAGCTCCCAGGGACAGGGCAGCAATCAGCCCCAGCATTTT	CASSSQGQGSNQPQHF
NA	TRBJ2-1	TRBD2	17	TRBV4-2	TGTGCCAGCAGCCAAGGAGAAAGCGGGGGGGCCTCCGGTGAGCAGTTCTTC	CASSQGESGGASGEQFF
few	TRBJ2-3	NA	13	TRBV19	TGTGCCAGTAGTTCGGGGATTGCAGATACGCAGTATTTT	CASSSGIADTQYF
NA	TRBJ2-3	NA	13	TRBV7-9	TGTGCCAGCAGCCCCAAAAGCACAGATACGCAGTATTTT	CASSPKSTDTQYF
NA	TRBJ2-3	TRBD2	16	TRBV28	TGTGCCAGCACTACTAGCGGGAGTTACCGCACAGATACGCAGTATTTT	CASTTSGSYRTDTQYF
NA	TRBJ2-5	NA	15	TRBV2	TGTGCCAGCAGCAACCAGGGACTTCGGAAAGAGACCCAGTACTTC	CASSNQGLRKETQYF
NA	TRBJ2-1	TRBD2	16	TRBV25-1	TGTGCCAGCAGTGATAGCGGGGCGAGCTCCTACAATGAGCAGTTCTTC	CASSDSGASSYNEQFF